The present T cell receptor beta chain was sequenced within a study of cytomegalovirus exposure and HLA in healthy donors. Trimming cost V 3 bases and J 3 bases; bases outside gene matches: 14. Germline V gene data show CDR1 as MGHRA and CDR2 as YSYEKL. This CDR3 is 18 amino acids long. Overall study results and limits: Being productive about 90% or about 30% of the time was typical of most TCR beta V segments in an earlier analysis. Further analysis was carried out later, and it showed several of the most significant clusters appearing linked to common viral pathogens. Researchers reported in a later analysis that a missense DCLRE1C variant was tied to TCR beta V- and J-gene trimming. TCR beta chains numbering some 160 were designated cytomegalovirus-associated.

About this clone: The target antigen is unknown.

PCR primers comprised 60 Vbeta and 13 Jbeta primers. The table came from immunoSEQ multiplex PCR; TCRdb's copy has only in-frame clones and leaves some out. The sample lists about 85,000 clones; approximately 80% were seen once. The clonotype was recovered from a woman in her 50s in good health and CMV-seropositive. J is TRBJ1-3 and V is TRBV4-1; TRBD1 matches 7 bases. Sequencing used PBMCs. This chain's CDR3 is CASSQPLDRLTLGNTIYF. The CDR3 DNA is TGCGCCAGCAGCCAGCCCCTGGACAGGTTAACCCTTGGAAACACCATATATTTT.